The clone carrying this T cell receptor (beta chain) was seen a handful of times. Its specificity is not known. This entry belongs to a study of T cells after yellow fever vaccination. Study background: Some fractions had low cell numbers, and these were prepared with SMART-Seq v4 Ultra Low Input.

The J segment lost 0 bases and the V segment lost 1 base, leaving 6 bases of the junction unmatched. The CDR3 extends over 16 amino acids. From germline, CDR1 is MNHEY and CDR2 SVGAGI. The 5'RACE template-switching step produced TCR cDNA and added a universal primer site and UMIs. TCRdb re-derived calls from the 5' RACE reads in MiXCR, one entry per CDR3 protein. The sample contains a few hundred thousand distinct CDR3 sequences, about 19% of which appear only once. Study-level findings and limits: The study noted that FACS-sorted repertoires could contain abundant clonotypes contaminating from the bulk population. Clones from primary vaccination mostly reappeared after the booster (approximately 95% CD4, around 90% CD8).

V gene TRBV6-5 combines with J gene TRBJ2-7; 7 positions match TRBD1. The source of this sequence is a man aged 18-30 years who received the YFV17D yellow fever vaccine. Material: PBMCs, obtained before the yellow fever booster vaccination. This CDR3 reads CASSYFSTGSSYEQYF. The CDR3 region has the DNA TGTGCCAGCAGTTACTTCTCGACAGGGAGCTCCTACGAGCAGTACTTC.